This record covers a single T cell receptor (beta chain). The data are from a study of cytomegalovirus exposure and HLA in healthy donors. Trimming pared 6 bases from V and 5 bases from J, leaving 20 bases between. The CDR3 spans 15 residues. CDR1 and CDR2 from the germline V gene are MDHEN and SYDVKM. With 60 Vbeta and 13 Jbeta primers, the PCR was carried out. TCRdb's table, derived via immunoSEQ multiplex PCR, lists solely in-frame clones and lacks some. The table records roughly 200,000 clones, 65% to 80% of them present only once. Sample: PBMCs. This rearrangement joins TRBV28 to TRBJ2-7; TRBD1 is a possible D gene (5 bases). This receptor was obtained from a man aged 45-65 years in good health and CMV-seronegative. CDR3 loop: CASSVMQGTLHEQYF. CDR3 bases: TGTGCCAGCAGCGTTATGCAGGGAACCCTCCACGAGCAGTACTTC.